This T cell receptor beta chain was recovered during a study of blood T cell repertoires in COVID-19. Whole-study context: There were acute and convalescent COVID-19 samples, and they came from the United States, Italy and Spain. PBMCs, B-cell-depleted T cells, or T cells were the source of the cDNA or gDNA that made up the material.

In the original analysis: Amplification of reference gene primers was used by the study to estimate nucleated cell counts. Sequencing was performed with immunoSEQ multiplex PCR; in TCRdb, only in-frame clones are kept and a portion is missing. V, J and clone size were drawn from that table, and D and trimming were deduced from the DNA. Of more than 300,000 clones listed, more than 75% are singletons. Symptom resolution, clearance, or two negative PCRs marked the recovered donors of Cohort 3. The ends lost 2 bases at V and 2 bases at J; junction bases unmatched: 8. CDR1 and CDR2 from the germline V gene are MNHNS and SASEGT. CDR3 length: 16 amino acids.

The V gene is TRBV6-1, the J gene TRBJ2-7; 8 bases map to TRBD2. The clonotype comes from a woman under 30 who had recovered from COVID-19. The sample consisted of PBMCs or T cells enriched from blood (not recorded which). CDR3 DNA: TGTGCCAGCAGTGAAATGGGAGCGGGGGCCACCTACGAGCAGTACTTC. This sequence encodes CASSEMGAGATYEQYF.